These T cell receptor beta chains were read from a single sample in a study of cytomegalovirus exposure and HLA in healthy donors. Only in-frame clones appear in the TCRdb table, and some are missing; sequencing was by immunoSEQ multiplex PCR. The data show about 90,000 clones, with 70% to 80% seen just once and roughly 0.63% held by the top ten. Sequenced material: PBMCs. Receptor source: a man aged 30 to 45 in good health and CMV-seronegative. The CDR3 runs from the conserved cysteine through the conserved F or W. Each record gives: J gene, V gene, D gene, clone size, CDR3 DNA, CDR3 protein. D genes are given only for firm matches. The size entry is marked missing in some rows and otherwise reads once, few, many or a size class.

TRBJ2-1 TRBV29-1 TRBD2 few TGCAGCGTTGAGTTAGCGGGGTACAATGAGCAGTTCTTC CSVELAGYNEQFF
TRBJ1-2 TRBV7-9 . . TGTGCCAGCAGCTCGGCTAGAGGTTATGGAGGCTACACCTTC CASSSARGYGGYTF
TRBJ1-4 TRBV2 . few TGTGCCAGCAGGGTGACAGAGACTAATGAAAAACTGTTTTTT CASRVTETNEKLFF
TRBJ1-2 TRBV11-2 TRBD1 . TGTGCCAGCAGCTCAGTGGGACAGGGAGTTGGCTACACCTTC CASSSVGQGVGYTF
TRBJ2-1 TRBV11-2 . . TGTGCCAGCAGCCTCCTGCGAACCAATGAGCAGTTCTTC CASSLLRTNEQFF
TRBJ2-7 TRBV4-3 . . TGCGCCAGCAGCCAGAGTCTGCTGGGGGGGGCTTCCGAGCAGTACTTC CASSQSLLGGASEQYF
TRBJ1-1 TRBV6-5 . few TGTGCCAGCAGTCTTGACAGATTTGAAGCTTTCTTT CASSLDRFEAFF
TRBJ1-2 TRBV5-4 TRBD1 . TGTGCCAGCAGCTTGTCGGGGACAGGGAGTTTTTATGGCTACACCTTC CASSLSGTGSFYGYTF
TRBJ2-2 TRBV6-5 . . TGTGCCAGCAGTTACGCGAGTGGTACCGGGGAGCTGTTTTTT CASSYASGTGELFF
TRBJ2-1 TRBV10-2 . . TGCGCCAGCAGTGAGTCTAGGCTAGGTGAGCAGTTCTTC CASSESRLGEQFF
TRBJ1-2 TRBV11-1 . . TGTGCCAGCAGCTTAGACCCTCAGGGGACGGATGGCTACACCTTC CASSLDPQGTDGYTF
TRBJ1-2 TRBV5-1 . . TGCGCCAGCAGCTTGGACGGGAATTATGGCTACACCTTC CASSLDGNYGYTF
TRBJ2-1 TRBV10-2 TRBD2 . TGCGCCAGCAGAGGGGCGGGGGATTCCAATGAGCAGTTCTTC CASRGAGDSNEQFF
TRBJ1-1 TRBV7-8 . few TGTGCCAGCAGCTTAGCGGGACTAAACACTGAAGCTTTCTTT CASSLAGLNTEAFF
TRBJ2-3 TRBV7-9 TRBD1 . TGTTCCAGCAGCTTACGGGACAGGAAACCCCCTGGTACGCAGTATTTT CSSSLRDRKPPGTQYF
TRBJ1-1 TRBV27 TRBD1 . TGTGCCAGCAGCATCAAACAGGGGGCCCGCACTGAAGCTTTCTTT CASSIKQGARTEAFF
TRBJ1-1 TRBV19 TRBD1 . TGTGCCAGTAGTATGGACAGGGAGGGCTCTGAAGCTTTCTTT CASSMDREGSEAFF
TRBJ2-7 TRBV7-8 TRBD1 . TGTGCCAGCAGCTTAGTTGGTACAGGGGGAGTCTCCTACGAGCAGTACTTC CASSLVGTGGVSYEQYF
TRBJ2-1 TRBV9 TRBD2 . TGTGCCAGCAGCGGGATCTTCGGGGGGGCGGGGTTTGGCTCCTACAATGAGCAGTTCTTC CASSGIFGGAGFGSYNEQFF
TRBJ1-1 TRBV5-6 TRBD1 . TGTGCCAGCAGCTTCAGGACAGGGGGCCGGACTGAAGCTTTCTTT CASSFRTGGRTEAFF
TRBJ1-2 TRBV9 TRBD1 . TGTGCCAGCAGCGCCGGGACAGGGCGATATGGCTACACCTTC CASSAGTGRYGYTF
TRBJ1-2 TRBV25-1 . . TGTGCCAGCAGAGCTTCCAAGGGAGCGGGAGGCTACACCTTC CASRASKGAGGYTF
TRBJ1-5 TRBV10-3 . few TGTGCCATCAGTGACGGTAATCAGCCCCAGCATTTT CAISDGNQPQHF
TRBJ2-7 TRBV10-3 . . TGTGCCGTCGGGACTCTACCTCGATGGTACGAGCAGTACTTC CAVGTLPRWYEQYF
TRBJ2-3 TRBV10-3 . . TGTGCCATCAGTGAGGGTAGTAGGGGGAGCCTAGGGGATACGCAGTATTTT CAISEGSRGSLGDTQYF
TRBJ2-7 TRBV29-1 . few TGCAGCGTTTTAGGTGGGCAGGGGGGATCCTACGAGCAGTACTTC CSVLGGQGGSYEQYF
TRBJ2-1 TRBV9 . . TGTGCCAGCAGCGTCCTCCTAGGCAATGAGCAGTTCTTC CASSVLLGNEQFF
TRBJ2-3 TRBV5-1 TRBD2 . TGCGCCAGCAGCCTACTAGCGGGGGGGACAGATACGCAGTATTTT CASSLLAGGTDTQYF
TRBJ1-2 TRBV6-5 . . TGTGCCAGCAGTTACGTTCCCCCGAACTATGGCTACACCTTC CASSYVPPNYGYTF
TRBJ2-6 TRBV9 . once TGTGCCAGCAGCGGAGGGGGATGGGGGCACCCTGGGGCCAACGTCCTGACTTTC CASSGGGWGHPGANVLTF
TRBJ2-4 TRBV5-1 . . TGCGCCAGCAGCTTGACCAGTCGGGGAAACATTCAGTACTTC CASSLTSRGNIQYF
TRBJ2-2 TRBV10-3 TRBD2 . TGTGCCATCAGTCTCGGGACTAAGAACACCGGGGAGCTGTTTTTT CAISLGTKNTGELFF
TRBJ2-2 TRBV5-5 TRBD2 . TGTGCCAGCAGGAGCGGGACTCCCGGGGTAAAGCTGTTTTTT CASRSGTPGVKLFF
TRBJ1-6 TRBV18 . . TGTGCCAGCTCACCGATTAGCGGGGATTCACCCCTCCACTTT CASSPISGDSPLHF
TRBJ1-3 TRBV7-3 TRBD1 . TGTGCCAGCAGCTTGGGGACAGCTGGAAACACCATATATTTT CASSLGTAGNTIYF
TRBJ2-2 TRBV9 TRBD1 . TGTGCCAGCACCAGGACAGGGAGTAACACCGGGGAGCTGTTTTTT CASTRTGSNTGELFF
TRBJ2-1 TRBV28 . . TGTGCCAGCAGTTTGAGTAATGAGCAGTTCTTC CASSLSNEQFF
TRBJ1-4 TRBV27 . few TGTGCCAGCAGACGGGAGCCATTCACTAGTGAAAAACTGTTTTTT CASRREPFTSEKLFF
TRBJ1-1 TRBV29-1 . . TGCAGCACTGATGAGTGGTGGACTGAAGCTTTCTTT CSTDEWWTEAFF
TRBJ2-5 TRBV7-3 . . TGTGCCAGCAGCCAAAATAGGGGGGAGACCCAGTACTTC CASSQNRGETQYF
TRBJ1-1 TRBV19 . . TGTGCCACAACCGGGGGGACCGTTATGAACACTGAAGCTTTCTTT CATTGGTVMNTEAFF
TRBJ2-7 TRBV7-8 TRBD1 . TGTGCCAGCAGCTTCGGACAGGCGTTTACCTACGAGCAGTACTTC CASSFGQAFTYEQYF
TRBJ2-7 TRBV5-1 TRBD1 . TGCGCCAGCGCCCGGGACAGACTCTACGAGCAGTACTTC CASARDRLYEQYF
TRBJ2-1 TRBV5-6 TRBD2 . TGTGCCAGCAGCTTGTCCGGGACTAGCGGGAGTAGTTCCTACAATGAGCAGTTCTTC CASSLSGTSGSSSYNEQFF
TRBJ1-2 TRBV5-6 . . TGTGCCAGCAGCTTGGGGGCCCAGGGTGGCTACACCTTC CASSLGAQGGYTF
TRBJ2-3 TRBV6-5 . . TGTGCCAGCAGTTACTCCGCCTACCTCACAGATACGCAGTATTTT CASSYSAYLTDTQYF